The following is a T cell receptor (beta chain) sequence with its context. Its specificity is not known. The germline V gene has CDR1 LGHNA and CDR2 YSLEER. Trimming took 0 bases from V and 4 from J, leaving 9 bases between them. CDR3 length: 14 residues. The data stem from a study of T-cell reconstitution after alpha-beta-depleted transplantation in children. Overall study findings and caveats: Newly produced T cells mostly provided counts and TCRbeta diversity after one year, as hyperexpanded clones declined. The study reportedly traced alpha-beta T cells about two months after transplant to several hundred expanded graft clones. It was surviving recipient T cells and thymic progenitors that gave some patients high TCRbeta diversity at day 60.

Preparing the TCRbeta library involved the use of unique molecular identifiers. MiXCR, applied by TCRdb to the PCR reads, yields one record per CDR3 protein. The data show around 370,000 distinct CDR3 sequences, with 15% to 20% seen just once and just over 40% held by the top ten. The material sequenced was PBMCs, mostly from graft donor cells, taken 360 days after TCRalphabeta/CD19-depleted stem cell transplant. This chain joins TRBV4-3 and TRBJ2-5; possibly TRBD2 for D (6 bases). The sequence was collected from a male patient aged 2 to 10 who had a stem cell transplant for acute lymphoblastic leukemia, so the T cells may come from the graft donor. The CDR3 here is CASSQDVGRETQYF. The CDR3 nucleotides are TGCGCCAGCAGCCAAGATGTCGGGAGAGAGACCCAGTACTTC.